Sequencing of this T cell receptor (beta chain) was carried out in a study of regulatory T cells in long-lasting Graves disease (dated by TCRdb to about 2021). About the investigation overall: Newly diagnosed Graves' disease patients had taken antithyroid drugs for less than 3 months. This study used TCR sequencing and RNA sequencing of peripheral blood to compare persistent Graves' disease patients against newly diagnosed Graves' disease patients. The study was conducted in China and was registered as a clinical trial. TCR sequencing covered roughly 13 persistent and 20 or so newly diagnosed Graves' disease patients, around 33 samples in total.

Library method: multiplex PCR. Sequenced using an Illumina HiSeq 4000. CDR3 regions were amplified by Arm-PCR with iRepertoire HTBI primers to construct TCR beta libraries. PCR products were gel purified before sequencing. The study's own analysis went as follows. Across samples, approximately 68 TRBV and roughly 15 TRBJ segments were identified and used for gene usage analysis of CDR3 amino acid clonotypes. COPE and FqMerger were used to merge the filtered high-quality paired reads into contigs. BLAST was used to align contigs to the IMGT TRBV, TRBD and TRBJ reference genes, and CDR3 was defined following IMGT. Any clonotype with a frequency above 0.1% was counted as a highly expanded clone. Shannon entropy served as the measure of repertoire diversity, while the Gini coefficient captured V-J evenness. A clonotype was considered public if more than one individual shared it. TCRdb reprocessed the public reads (quality trimming at Q25 with fastp, clone calling with MiXCR) and kept in-frame beta chains. Each record represents a unique CDR3 protein, reported with the most common genes and DNA among its rows. The authors' filters were not applied to this entry. A total of a few hundred thousand distinct CDR3 sequences appear in this sample, about 20% of them only once. Less than 15% of the sample lies in the top ten.

Points the paper makes about the study in general: Patients with persistent disease shared more public clonotypes (about 2,500) than newly diagnosed patients did (nearly 1,000). Preferential use of TRBV28, TRBJ1-2 and TRBJ2-5 was observed in persistent disease, whereas TRBV20-1 and TRBJ2-1 were favored in newly diagnosed disease. Persistent Graves' disease patients showed lower TCR Shannon entropy and fewer highly expanded clones than newly diagnosed patients, suggesting clonal expansion. The authors acknowledged the small sample size as a limitation that may reduce accuracy. Only the TCR beta chain was sequenced and analyzed. Peripheral blood alone was examined, since thyroid tissue, which constituted the primary lesion, could not be accessed.

As for this clonotype: Its antigen is not yet known. There are no base qualities to consult, and no much larger clone falls within one base.

For CDR1 and CDR2, the germline V gene (reference sequence) lists LNHDA and SQIVND. The germline V and J ends show losses of 11 bases and 7 bases respectively, and no gene match explains 20 bases of the junction. From the cysteine through the phenylalanine, the CDR3 covers 15 amino acids. CDR3 DNA is the only sequence kept; it has 45 bases, read in frame from the first base. The time point label corresponds to: newly diagnosed GD, antithyroid drugs for less than 3 months. For both TCR sequencing and RNA sequencing, RNA was extracted from PBMCs in TRIzol. The diagnosis of Graves' disease followed American Thyroid Association guidelines. Recruitment of patients was carried out at an endocrinology department in Xi'an, China. From each patient, 7.5 to 9.5 milliliters of peripheral blood was collected into an EDTA anticoagulant tube. Ficoll Paque Plus density gradient separation was used to isolate PBMCs, and no further T cell sorting was done. An Agilent 2100 Bioanalyzer and agarose gel were used to check RNA quality, while a NanoDrop 2000 measured RNA concentration.

These records were also assigned to another study, of T cells in Graves' hyperthyroidism and ophthalmopathy. Drawing on the second study: Graves' hyperthyroidism was defined as stable when no progression to ophthalmopathy occurred over 18 months of follow-up. The hyperthyroidism patients were between 18 and 65 years old and newly diagnosed, with a disease duration of less than 2 months. Exclusion was applied to patients with uncontrolled infections, other autoimmune diseases, pregnancy or lactation. Diagnoses relied on clinical symptoms, serum thyroxine and TRAb, thyroid ultrasound and orbital computed tomography. For the first round of RT-PCR on the TCR CDR3, the HTBI primer set was used together with the Qiagen OneStep RT-PCR kit. Blood samples also contained most of the expanded thyroid clonotypes (frequency above 0.001), which suggests that blood repertoires may reflect thyroid immune responses. Ophthalmopathy was separated from stable hyperthyroidism by a 13 V-J signature model, with over 85% sensitivity and about 84% specificity obtained in cross-validation and 80%/75% obtained in testing. In validation, the model predicted progression to ophthalmopathy a median of about 6.5 months before onset, with about 67% sensitivity and more than 72% specificity. To identify distinguishing TCR V-J signatures, a discovery cohort of 100 patients was used, comprising under 45 with Graves' ophthalmopathy and 57 with stable Graves' hyperthyroidism. Prospective prediction of ophthalmopathy was tested in an independent validation cohort of 18 to 20 hyperthyroidism patients and 17 patients who later progressed to ophthalmopathy. The approximately 100 discovery patients were randomly divided into training and test sets at a 7:3 ratio. The study also compared thyroid tissue and blood T-cell repertoires from several Graves' hyperthyroidism patients. Following sampling, methimazole starting at 30 mg daily was given to hyperthyroidism patients, and high-dose intravenous methylprednisolone was given to ophthalmopathy patients. Libraries were constructed in a second round of multiplex PCR, after which size selection and purification were performed. Sequencing of the libraries was done on an Illumina HiSeq2000 using paired-end 100 bp reads. Raw data were processed with SOAPnuke, discarding reads with adapters, uncalled bases, mean Phred below 15, or no exact constant-primer or identifier match. COPE v1.2.5 was used to merge the high-quality paired reads, and each unique nucleotide sequence was defined as a clonotype. Clonotypes were aligned to IMGT TRBV, TRBD and TRBJ reference segments using MiTCR v1.1. Only V-J combinations with frequency above 0.0001, covering roughly 99% of repertoires, were analysed. A TCS score was defined as the ratio between F50 (clonal expansion) and ExV (chaos), using BLOSUM62-based TCRdist between CDR3 peptides within each V-J. Welch's t-statistics and random forest reduced around 550 V-J features to roughly 13, which were used in a naive Bayes classifier (R e1071). No statistical method was used to set the sample size in advance, and investigators knew the group allocation. The paper describes TCR Vbeta CDR3 sequencing of 135 peripheral blood samples, made up of under 50 ophthalmopathy patients, over 70 hyperthyroidism patients and 17 progressor patients.

The chain joins TRBV19 to TRBJ2-7; 7 junctional bases match TRBD2. The TCR originated in a woman in her 30s with Graves disease. Donor details come from another sample of the same person, matched by shared clones. The specimen was peripheral blood mononuclear cells (PBMCs), collected at new diagnosis, from a patient treated with antithyroid drugs. The DNA sequence reads TGTGCCTACTCGACCCGGGGGAGGGAGCAAGTTGAGCAGTACTTC. Its protein product is CAYSTRGREQVEQYF.